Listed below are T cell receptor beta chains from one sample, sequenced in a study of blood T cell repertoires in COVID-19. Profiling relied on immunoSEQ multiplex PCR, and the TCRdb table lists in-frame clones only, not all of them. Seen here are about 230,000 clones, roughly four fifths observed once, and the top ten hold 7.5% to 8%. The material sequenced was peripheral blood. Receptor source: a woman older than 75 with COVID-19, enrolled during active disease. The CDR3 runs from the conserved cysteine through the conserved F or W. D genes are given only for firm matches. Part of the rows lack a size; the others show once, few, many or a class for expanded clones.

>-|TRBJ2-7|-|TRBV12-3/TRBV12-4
CASSSRVHEQYF
TGTGCCAGCAGTTCCAGGGTCCACGAGCAGTACTTC
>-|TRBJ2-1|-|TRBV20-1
CSARAGPEQFF
TGCAGTGCTAGAGCAGGGCCTGAGCAGTTCTTC
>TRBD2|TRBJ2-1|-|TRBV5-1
CASGSGGALNEQFF
TGCGCCAGCGGGAGCGGGGGGGCATTGAATGAGCAGTTCTTC
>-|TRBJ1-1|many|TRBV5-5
CASSFHPENTEAFF
TGTGCCAGCAGCTTCCATCCAGAAAACACTGAAGCTTTCTTT
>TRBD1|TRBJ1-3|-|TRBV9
CARARDRAHSGNTIYF
TGTGCCAGAGCCAGGGACAGGGCACACTCTGGAAACACCATATATTTT
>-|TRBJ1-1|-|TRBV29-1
CSVVDKVTEAFF
TGCAGCGTCGTGGACAAAGTCACTGAAGCTTTCTTT
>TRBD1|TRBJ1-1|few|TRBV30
CASANRQGEAFF
TGTGCCTCCGCTAACAGACAGGGCGAAGCTTTCTTT
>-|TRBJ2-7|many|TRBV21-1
CASSKEWSASSYEQYF
TGTGCCAGCAGCAAAGAATGGTCCGCGAGCTCCTACGAGCAGTACTTC
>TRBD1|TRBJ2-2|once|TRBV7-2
CASSLAGTGGTGELFF
TGTGCCAGCAGCTTAGCAGGGACAGGGGGAACCGGGGAGCTGTTTTTT
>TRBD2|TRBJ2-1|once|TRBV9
CASSKAGSSYNEQFF
TGTGCCAGCAGCAAAGCGGGGAGCTCCTACAATGAGCAGTTCTTC
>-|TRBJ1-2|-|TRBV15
CATSRGTASNYGYTF
TGTGCCACCAGCAGAGGGACAGCTTCTAACTATGGCTACACCTTC
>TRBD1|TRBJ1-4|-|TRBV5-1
CASSWGDSQGVPNEKLFF
TGCGCCAGCAGCTGGGGGGACAGCCAGGGGGTGCCAAATGAAAAACTGTTTTTT
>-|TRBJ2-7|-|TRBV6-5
CASRGQAKQYF
TGTGCCAGCAGGGGGCAGGCAAAGCAGTACTTC
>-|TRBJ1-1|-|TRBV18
CASSLSENTEAFF
TGTGCCAGCTCACTATCAGAGAACACTGAAGCTTTCTTT